The 8 T cell receptor beta chains below all came from one sample that was sequenced in a study of CD8 T cells in ankylosing spondylitis. Findings and limits, study-wide: It appeared that ankylosing spondylitis blood was characterized by a TCR beta motif of several highly homologous variants.

TCRdb analysed the 5' RACE reads with MiXCR anew, one entry per CDR3 protein. The top ten clones hold approximately 0.51% of a sample with 700,000 to 850,000 distinct CDR3 sequences, about 10% of them seen once. Their recognized antigens are unknown. Sequencing used blood, either unsorted or a sorted T cell fraction (not recorded which). The receptors come from a male donor with ankylosing spondylitis.

This chain joins TRBV10-3 and TRBJ2-3; D is unclear. V lost 4 bases to trimming and J lost 0 bases, with 8 bases between them. Germline values: CDR1 ENHRY, CDR2 SYGVKD. This CDR3 is 14 amino acids long. The CDR3 is CAISVGPSTDTQYF. In DNA form, the CDR3 reads TGTGCCATCAGTGTAGGGCCTAGCACAGATACGCAGTATTTT.

J is TRBJ2-7 and V is TRBV11-1; TRBD2 matches at 10 bases. V was pared by 5 bases and J by 5 bases, with 15 bases of the junction left unmatched. The germline CDR1 and CDR2 sequences are SGHAT and FQDESV (reference sequence). This CDR3 region has 17 residues. The CDR3 region has the DNA TGTGCCAGCAGCCGAACTCCTGCTAGCGGGAGTGTGGACGAGCAGTACTTC. This sequence encodes CASSRTPASGSVDEQYF.

The chain links TRBV7-2 to TRBJ2-1; 11 nucleotides match TRBD2. After removal of 4 bases from V and 5 bases from J, the junction contained 7 bases not matched to a gene. From germline, CDR1 is SGHTA and CDR2 FQGNSA. The CDR3 length is 16 residues. The chain's CDR3 is CASSSTSGSYHNEQFF. As DNA, the CDR3 is TGTGCCAGCAGCTCAACTAGCGGGAGTTACCACAATGAGCAGTTCTTC.

The chain has TRBV29-1 and TRBJ1-2; the D gene is possibly TRBD1 (5 bases). Between the trimmed V and J ends, which lost 6 bases and 5 bases, there was a span of 19 bases. Germline-derived CDR1 and CDR2 are SQVTM and ANQGSEA. The CDR3 spans 14 residues. The CDR3 protein is CSVVDSYLGYGYTF. The DNA of the CDR3 is TGCAGCGTGGTAGACAGCTACCTAGGGTATGGCTACACCTTC.

This clonotype was seen more than once but under ten times. This chain joins TRBV7-2 and TRBJ2-7, with D possibly being TRBD2 (5 bases). The CDR3 is 14 amino acids. Germline V gene sequence: CDR1 SGHTA, CDR2 FQGNSA. Trimming removed 7 bases from V and 3 bases from J, with 16 bases in between. CDR3 sequence (DNA): TGTGCCAGCACCCTCTCGACGGGGAGCTACGAGCAGTACTTC. This codes for CASTLSTGSYEQYF. Variable domain in full (rest from reference TRBV7-2 and TRBJ2-7): GAGVSQSPSNKVTEKGKDVELRCDPISGHTALYWYRQSLGQGLEFLIYFQGNSAPDKSGLPSDRFSAERTGGSVSTLTIQRTQQEDSAVYLCASTLSTGSYEQYFGPGTRLTVT.

This clonotype was counted a few times. The chain has TRBV5-1 and TRBJ1-1, with 9 bases aligning to TRBD1. Trimming cost V 3 bases and J 5 bases; bases outside gene matches: 8. The germline CDR1 and CDR2 sequences are SGHRS and YFSETQ. The CDR3 contains 15 residues. The CDR3 nucleotides read TGCGCCAGCAGCTCTACCGGGACAGGGCTGACTGAAGCTTTCTTT. Its translation is CASSSTGTGLTEAFF.

J is TRBJ2-7 and V is TRBV20-1; the D gene could be TRBD1 or TRBD2 (5 bases each). The CDR3 has 12 residues. Trimming shortened V by 4 bases and J by 4 bases, and 11 bases separated the two germline ends. Per germline, CDR1 DFQATT and CDR2 SNEGSKA (reference sequence). The CDR3 is CSAKGRVYEQYF. The CDR3 DNA follows: TGCAGTGCTAAGGGACGGGTTTACGAGCAGTACTTC.

The sample holds a few counts of this clonotype. The chain employs TRBV7-2 and TRBJ2-5; D call uncertain. With 4 bases removed from V and 6 bases from J, the gap between germline ends came to 15 bases. Germline V CDR1 and CDR2: SGHTA, FQGNSA. This CDR3 has 14 residues. The CDR3 DNA reads TGTGCCAGCAGCTACCTGAGAGCTGGCCAGACCCAGTACTTC. It yields the protein CASSYLRAGQTQYF.